Listed below are T cell receptor beta chains from one sample, sequenced in a study of T cell repertoires in cytomegalovirus infection. TCRdb analysed the reads with MiXCR anew, one entry per CDR3 protein. Of more than 350,000 distinct CDR3 sequences in the sample, roughly 30% were seen once. The sequencing input was PBMCs. These receptor sequences come from a human donor in good health (CMV status not recorded). Some clones in this sample may be carry-over from other donors' samples. Each CDR3 is given with its conserved first and last residue. The D gene is left open where the match is weak. The size field is filled for only some rows; it gives once, few, many or a size class.

>TRBJ1-4|-|TRBV2|-
CASSARGKGEKLFF
TGTGCCAGCAGTGCGAGGGGGAAGGGTGAAAAACTGTTTTTT
>TRBJ1-6|-|TRBV28|-
CASSPVGSDNSPLHF
TGTGCCAGCAGTCCCGTAGGATCGGATAATTCACCCCTCCACTTT
>TRBJ2-7|-|TRBV6-1|-
CASSESGVTYEQYF
TGTGCCAGCAGTGAATCAGGGGTTACCTACGAGCAGTACTTC
>TRBJ2-2|TRBD2|TRBV25-1|-
CASSGRGGSRTGELFF
TGTGCCAGCAGTGGGCGGGGGGGCTCTAGAACCGGGGAGCTGTTTTTT
>TRBJ2-4|-|TRBV27|many
CASSMQPNLGIQYF
TGTGCCAGCAGTATGCAGCCAAACCTTGGCATTCAGTACTTC
>TRBJ2-3|-|TRBV4-2|-
CASSLIGAEDTQYF
TGTGCCAGCAGCCTCATCGGGGCGGAAGATACGCAGTATTTT
>TRBJ2-3|TRBD2|TRBV4-1|-
CASSQERTSGGGTDTQYF
TGCGCCAGCAGCCAAGAAAGGACTAGCGGGGGAGGGACAGATACGCAGTATTTT
>TRBJ2-1|TRBD2|TRBV12-3/TRBV12-4|-
CASSFQGLDAEQFF
TGTGCCAGCAGTTTCCAGGGACTAGACGCCGAGCAGTTCTTC
>TRBJ1-2|-|TRBV7-2|-
CASGTGPMNYGYTF
TGTGCCAGCGGAACGGGACCTATGAACTATGGCTACACCTTC
>TRBJ2-2|-|TRBV5-1|once
CASSLDGSANTGELFF
TGCGCCAGCAGCTTGGATGGCAGCGCGAACACCGGGGAGCTGTTTTTT
>TRBJ2-5|TRBD2|TRBV28|-
CASSFTSGLQETQYF
TGTGCCAGTAGTTTCACTAGCGGGCTCCAAGAGACCCAGTACTTC
>TRBJ2-3|-|TRBV24-1|-
CATRPHGDTDTQYF
TGTGCCACCAGACCCCACGGGGACACAGATACGCAGTATTTT
>TRBJ2-3|-|TRBV10-3|-
CAIRGDYSTDTQYF
TGTGCCATCCGGGGCGACTATAGCACAGATACGCAGTATTTT
>TRBJ1-1|-|TRBV4-3|-
CASSQARRVNTEAFF
TGCGCCAGCAGCCAGGCACGAAGGGTGAACACTGAAGCTTTCTTT
>TRBJ2-1|TRBD2|TRBV20-1|few
CSARAGLHTYNEQFF
TGCAGTGCTAGGGCGGGACTACACACCTACAATGAGCAGTTCTTC
>TRBJ2-1|-|TRBV6-2/TRBV6-3|-
CASSPTLGYEQFF
TGTGCCAGCAGTCCTACACTTGGTTATGAGCAGTTCTTC
>TRBJ2-3|TRBD1|TRBV12-3/TRBV12-4|few
CASSFRDRGLDTQYF
TGTGCCAGCAGTTTCCGGGACAGGGGGCTTGATACGCAGTATTTT
>TRBJ1-1|-|TRBV28|-
CSSLSRQRMNTEAFF
TGTTCCAGCCTCTCACGGCAACGGATGAACACTGAAGCTTTCTTT
>TRBJ2-1|-|TRBV11-2|-
CASSPPKGSYSYNEQFF
TGTGCCAGCAGCCCCCCGAAAGGTTCATACTCCTACAATGAGCAGTTCTTC
>TRBJ1-5|-|TRBV24-1|few
CATSDSNQPQHF
TGTGCCACCAGTGATAGCAATCAGCCCCAGCATTTT
>TRBJ2-7|-|TRBV11-1|-
CASSPSRSAYEQYF
TGTGCCAGCAGCCCGAGTCGTTCAGCCTACGAGCAGTACTTC
>TRBJ2-1|TRBD1|TRBV4-2|few
CASSPPDRGSNEQFF
TGTGCCAGCAGCCCTCCGGACAGGGGAAGCAATGAGCAGTTCTTC
>TRBJ2-7|-|TRBV7-9|-
CASSLEGHYEQYF
TGTGCCAGCAGCTTAGAAGGCCACTACGAGCAGTACTTC
>TRBJ2-7|-|TRBV15|few
CATSTDLRYEQYF
TGTGCCACCAGCACCGACCTCCGGTACGAGCAGTACTTC
>TRBJ1-1|-|TRBV27|-
CATLNPGMGPTEAFF
TGTGCCACCCTTAATCCAGGGATGGGTCCAACTGAAGCTTTCTTT
>TRBJ2-3|-|TRBV19|-
CASSTDQVTDTQYF
TGTGCCAGTTCTACCGACCAAGTGACAGATACGCAGTATTTT
>TRBJ1-2|-|TRBV7-4|-
CASSLEGRTYGYTF
TGTGCCAGCAGCTTAGAGGGACGGACCTATGGATACACCTTC
>TRBJ1-4|TRBD1|TRBV7-2|many
CASKLGQGINEKLFF
TGTGCCAGCAAACTAGGACAGGGCATTAATGAAAAACTGTTTTTT
>TRBJ2-1|TRBD2|TRBV14|-
CASSLIWTSGGEQFF
TGTGCCAGCAGCCTTATTTGGACTAGCGGTGGTGAGCAGTTCTTC
>TRBJ2-1|-|TRBV11-1|few
CASSLAGNTLGNEQFF
TGTGCCAGCAGCTTAGCCGGTAATACCCTTGGGAATGAGCAGTTCTTC
>TRBJ2-7|TRBD1|TRBV27|-
CASSARKGAKAYEQYF
TGTGCCAGCAGTGCCCGAAAGGGGGCGAAGGCCTACGAGCAGTACTTC
>TRBJ2-1|-|TRBV11-2|many
CASSLGTRGHNEQFF
TGTGCCAGCAGCTTAGGGACACGGGGTCACAATGAGCAGTTCTTC
>TRBJ2-1|-|TRBV6-2/TRBV6-3|-
CARRQIQAGEQFF
TGTGCCCGCAGGCAGATCCAGGCGGGTGAGCAGTTCTTC
>TRBJ1-5|TRBD1|TRBV6-6|-
CASRQTQGARSNQPQHF
TGTGCCAGCAGACAAACACAGGGGGCGCGCAGCAATCAGCCCCAGCATTTT
>TRBJ1-1|-|TRBV12-3/TRBV12-4|few
CASSLAGGVGNTEAFF
TGTGCCAGCAGTTTAGCGGGGGGGGTGGGAAACACTGAAGCTTTCTTT
>TRBJ2-3|-|TRBV7-6|few
CASSSVFGDTQYF
TGTGCCAGCAGCTCGGTCTTTGGAGATACGCAGTATTTT
>TRBJ1-4|-|TRBV7-9|many
CATESTATNEKLFF
TGTGCCACTGAGTCTACTGCAACTAATGAAAAACTGTTTTTT
>TRBJ2-1|-|TRBV6-6|few
CASSYSYEQFF
TGTGCCAGCAGTTATTCGTATGAGCAGTTCTTC
>TRBJ2-7|TRBD2|TRBV12-3/TRBV12-4|few
CASSPGTSTLYEQYF
TGTGCCAGCAGTCCCGGGACTAGCACCCTCTACGAGCAGTACTTC
>TRBJ1-5|-|TRBV6-1|-
CASSLTNTYSNQPQHF
TGTGCCAGCAGCCTCACAAACACGTATAGCAATCAGCCCCAGCATTTT
>TRBJ1-3|-|TRBV7-2|many
CASSSRHSSGNTIYF
TGTGCCAGCAGCTCAAGACACAGCTCTGGAAACACCATATATTTT
>TRBJ2-4|TRBD2|TRBV6-1|-
CASSDLAGGRYIQYF
TGTGCCAGCAGTGATTTAGCGGGGGGGCGGTACATTCAGTACTTC
>TRBJ2-3|TRBD2|TRBV5-1|few
CASSARTSGPTDTQYF
TGCGCCAGCAGCGCACGGACTAGCGGGCCCACAGATACGCAGTATTTT
>TRBJ1-4|-|TRBV5-6|-
CASSLSRGFRPETLFF
TGTGCCAGCAGCTTGTCCAGGGGTTTTCGTCCCGAAACACTGTTTTTT
>TRBJ1-5|TRBD1|TRBV19|many
CASSRDRGQPQHF
TGTGCCAGCAGTAGGGACAGGGGGCAGCCCCAGCATTTT
>TRBJ2-2|-|TRBV4-1|-
CASSQANRVAGELFF
TGTGCCAGCAGCCAGGCTAATCGGGTTGCCGGGGAGCTGTTTTTT
>TRBJ2-1|-|TRBV12-3/TRBV12-4|-
CASSRGGTGYNEQFF
TGTGCCAGCAGTCGAGGGGGGACTGGCTACAATGAGCAGTTCTTC
>TRBJ1-6|-|TRBV6-2/TRBV6-3|-
CASSRLEGRTALNSPLHF
TGTGCCAGCAGTCGGTTGGAAGGGAGGACTGCTCTTAATTCACCCCTCCACTTT